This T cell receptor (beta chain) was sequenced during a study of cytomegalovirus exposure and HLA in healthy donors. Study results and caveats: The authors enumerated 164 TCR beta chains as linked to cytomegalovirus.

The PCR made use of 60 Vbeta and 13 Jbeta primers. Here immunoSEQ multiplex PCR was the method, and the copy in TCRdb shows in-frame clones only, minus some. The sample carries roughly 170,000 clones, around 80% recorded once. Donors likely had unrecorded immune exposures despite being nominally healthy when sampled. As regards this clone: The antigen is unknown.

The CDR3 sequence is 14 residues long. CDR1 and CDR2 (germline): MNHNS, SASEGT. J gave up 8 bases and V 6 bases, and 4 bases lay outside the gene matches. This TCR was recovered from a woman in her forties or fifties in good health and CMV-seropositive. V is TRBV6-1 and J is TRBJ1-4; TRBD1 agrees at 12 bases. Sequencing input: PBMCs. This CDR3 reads CASRSGTGGEKLFF. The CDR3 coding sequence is TGTGCCAGCAGATCCGGGACAGGGGGCGAAAAACTGTTTTTT.